This entry features one TCR beta chain sequence. Primers for the PCR totalled 60 Vbeta and 13 Jbeta. The data were produced by immunoSEQ multiplex PCR, yet TCRdb's version contains in-frame clones alone and is incomplete. The top ten clones hold approximately 4.4% of a sample with 90,000 to 100,000 clones, around 79% of them seen once. The data are from a study of cytomegalovirus exposure and HLA in healthy donors. Sampled while nominally healthy, donors likely had unrecorded immune exposures. This CDR3 is 15 amino acids long. V was pared by 10 bases and J by 7 bases, with 24 bases between. This TCR was sampled from a woman between 35 and 50 years old in good health and CMV-seronegative. J is TRBJ2-3 and V is TRBV23-1, with a tentative D call TRBD2 (5 bases). TRBV23-1 is noted as an ORF with a role that remains uncertain. The sequenced material came from PBMCs. CDR3 DNA: TGCGCCATCACAAGAGCGGTCACCGGAGTAAATACGCAGTATTTT. Its protein is CAITRAVTGVNTQYF.